This T cell receptor beta chain was captured in a study of OX40 agonist ivuxolimab in advanced cancers. The overall study: Patients achieving partial responses numbered three: one hepatocellular carcinoma case and two cutaneous melanoma cases. Overall study results and limits: CD8+ T cells were the subset that, on average, had more expanded clones than CD4+. The 0.1-3.0 mg/kg partial responders had among the lowest clonal expansion.

As to this clone: Its antigen is unknown.

Using immunoSEQ multiplex PCR, the repertoire was profiled, and TCRdb retains in-frame clones only, with some absent. The sample has tens of thousands of clones, about 93% seen once. Systemic immunosuppression or autoimmune disease history was grounds to exclude patients. The TCR was taken from an adult with an advanced solid tumor such as melanoma, head and neck, liver or kidney cancer. The sample in question was CD4+ or CD8+ T cells sorted from blood, obtained in a trial of the OX40 agonist ivuxolimab.

CDR3 loop: CASSLLRLTNNSSYEQYF. The CDR3 region has the DNA TGTGCCAGCAGTTTATTAAGACTTACCAATAACAGCTCCTACGAGCAGTACTTC. This rearrangement joins TRBV27 to TRBJ2-7; D gene uncertain. This CDR3 has 18 amino acids. The germline V gene has CDR1 MNHEY and CDR2 SMNVEV (reference sequence). Trimming took off 1 base at V and 0 bases at J, with 19 bases between the two ends.